These 24 T cell receptor beta chains came from one sample sequenced in a study of T cell responses to AZD1222 COVID-19 vaccine. Some clones are missing from TCRdb's copy, which holds only in-frame ones; the method was immunoSEQ multiplex PCR. The sample shows about 140,000 clones, and around 2.4% sits with its ten largest clones. Material for sequencing was peripheral blood. The receptor source for this set is an adult in good health.

The V gene is TRBV5-1, the J gene TRBJ2-5; possibly TRBD2 for D (6 bases). The CDR3 contains 14 residues. CDR1 is SGHRS and CDR2 is YFSETQ in the germline V gene. The V end was cut by 0 bases, the J end by 5 bases, with 11 bases between. In DNA form, the CDR3 reads TGCGCCAGCAGCTTGGTTGCGGGGTCGGAGACCCAGTACTTC. Its protein product is CASSLVAGSETQYF. The entire variable domain, with the rest obtained from reference TRBV5-1 and TRBJ2-5, is as follows: KAGVTQTPRYLIKTRGQQVTLSCSPISGHRSVSWYQQTPGQGLQFLFEYFSETQRNKGNFPGRFSGRQFSNSRSEMNVSTLELGDSALYLCASSLVAGSETQYFGPGTRLLVL.

The rearrangement links TRBV6-6 to TRBJ1-1; 8 bases are shared with TRBD1. Germline CDR1 is MNHNY and CDR2 is SVGAGI (reference sequence). CDR3 length: 17 residues. After removal of 5 bases from V and 0 bases from J, the junction contained 11 bases not matched to a gene. CDR3 nucleotides: TGTGCCAGCAGTCGAATCCTCCAGGGGGCCTTGAACACTGAAGCTTTCTTT. Amino acids: CASSRILQGALNTEAFF.

The chain combines TRBV4-3 with TRBJ1-5; no clear D. V dropped 0 bases and J dropped 2 bases, with 11 bases sitting between them. Germline CDR1 reads LGHNA; CDR2 reads YSLEER. CDR3 length: 16 amino acids. CDR3 sequence (DNA): TGCGCCAGCAGCCAAGATCTGGGTGGGGGCAATCAGCCCCAGCATTTT. As protein: CASSQDLGGGNQPQHF.

This chain's CDR3 is CASSYGDSSGPQHF. CDR3 coding DNA: TGTGCCAGCAGTTACGGGGACAGTTCGGGGCCCCAGCATTTT. The rearrangement uses TRBV6-5 and TRBJ1-5; TRBD1 agrees at 7 bases. Trimming cost V 2 bases and J 9 bases; bases outside gene matches: 7. The CDR3 sequence is 14 residues long. Looked up from germline, CDR1 is MNHEY and CDR2 is SVGAGI.

The rearrangement links TRBV7-9 to TRBJ1-1; possible D gene TRBD1, 5 bases. Germline CDR1 reads SEHNR; CDR2 reads FQNEAQ (reference sequence). Between the trimmed V and J ends, which lost 3 bases and 0 bases, there was a span of 23 bases. This CDR3 has 19 amino acids. The CDR3 protein is CASSFTLSRSGLMNTEAFF. The CDR3 DNA reads as TGTGCCAGCAGCTTTACCCTATCACGGTCAGGGCTCATGAACACTGAAGCTTTCTTT.

The chain is built from TRBV5-8 and TRBJ1-4; 7 bases line up with TRBD1. This CDR3 region has 18 residues. V dropped 2 bases and J dropped 0; count of bases not matched to a gene: 10. The germline gives CDR1 SGHTS, CDR2 YDEGEE. The CDR3 loop reads CASSLGEGATSTNEKLFF. The CDR3 bases are TGTGCCAGCAGCTTAGGGGAGGGGGCAACTTCAACTAATGAAAAACTGTTTTTT.

V and J are TRBV19 and TRBJ1-2, with D possibly being TRBD1 (5 bases). Germline V gene data show CDR1 as LNHDA and CDR2 as SQIVND (reference sequence). The CDR3 length is 15 residues. Trimming left V 5 bases short and J 4 bases short, with 17 bases between. The CDR3 DNA sequence: TGTGCCAGTAGTGCGGCCACCCGGGGCTTCTATGGCTACACCTTC. Translating it yields CASSAATRGFYGYTF.

The chain is built from TRBV7-6 and TRBJ2-7; D possibly corresponds to TRBD1 (5 bases). This CDR3 has 15 residues. V was cut by 4 bases and J by 2 bases, with 15 bases left in between. The germline gives CDR1 SGHVS, CDR2 FNYEAQ. The CDR3 reads CASSSKQASTYEQYF. CDR3 DNA sequence: TGTGCCAGCAGCTCAAAACAGGCCTCCACCTACGAGCAGTACTTC.

The chain is built from TRBV24-1 and TRBJ1-6, with D uncertain. Per the germline V gene, CDR1 is KGHDR and CDR2 is SFDVKD. The CDR3 is made up of 16 amino acids. V was shortened by 8 bases and J by 3 bases, with 16 bases between the two germline ends. As DNA, the CDR3 is TGTGCCACCATACGTTCTCCACAAATCTATAATTCACCCCTCCACTTT. It translates to CATIRSPQIYNSPLHF.

The J gene is TRBJ1-1, the V gene TRBV7-2; perhaps TRBD1 as D (6 bases). The CDR3 has 15 residues. V was shortened by 1 base and J by 7 bases, with 16 bases between the two germline ends. Germline V CDR1 and CDR2: SGHTA, FQGNSA. The CDR3 nucleotides are TGTGCCAGCAGCTTAGTTGCGGGGGGCGGTTATGAAGCTTTCTTT. Protein sequence: CASSLVAGGGYEAFF.

A word on this clone: Other DNA sequences in this specimen translate into the identical CDR3. The chain joins TRBV7-9 to TRBJ1-6; no reliable D call. Germline V CDR1 and CDR2: SEHNR, FQNEAQ (reference sequence). This CDR3 has 14 amino acids. Trimming stripped 1 base from V and 4 bases from J, with 5 bases between. CDR3 DNA sequence: TGTGCCAGCAGCTTAGACAGATATAATTCACCCCTCCACTTT. It translates to CASSLDRYNSPLHF.

The rearrangement joins TRBV5-1 to TRBJ2-2; 11 nucleotides match TRBD2. The length of the CDR3 is 16 residues. The ends lost 4 bases at V and 12 bases at J; junction bases unmatched: 14. CDR1 and CDR2 from the germline V gene are SGHRS and YFSETQ. The CDR3 loop is CASSMGLAARTGQLFF. The CDR3 DNA reads as TGCGCCAGCAGCATGGGACTAGCGGCACGAACAGGGCAGCTGTTTTTT.

The V gene is TRBV15, the J gene TRBJ1-2; D is possibly TRBD1 (6 bases). The germline CDR1 and CDR2 sequences are LNHNV and YYDKDF (reference sequence). The CDR3 totals 14 residues. V lost 5 bases to trimming and J lost 3 bases, with 13 bases between them. Here the CDR3 reads CATSGRGDYYGYTF. DNA for the CDR3: TGTGCCACCAGCGGGAGGGGGGACTACTATGGCTACACCTTC. Supplemented by reference TRBV15 and TRBJ1-2, the full variable domain reads DAMVIQNPRYQVTQFGKPVTLSCSQTLNHNVMYWYQQKSSQAPKLLFHYYDKDFNNEADTPDNFQSRRPNTSFCFLDIRSPGLGDTAMYLCATSGRGDYYGYTFGSGTRLTVV.

V usage is TRBV7-8 and J usage is TRBJ1-6, with unresolved D. Germline V gene data show CDR1 as SGHVS and CDR2 as FQNEAQ. The CDR3 spans 17 residues. Trimming removed 1 base from V and 6 bases from J, with 16 bases in between. CDR3 sequence reads: CASSLGGGRRPNSPLHF. The CDR3 region has the DNA TGTGCCAGCAGCTTAGGTGGTGGGCGCCGGCCTAATTCACCCCTCCACTTT. Full variable domain (missing parts from reference TRBV7-8 and TRBJ1-6): GAGVSQSPRYKVAKRGQDVALRCDPISGHVSLFWYQQALGQGPEFLTYFQNEAQLDKSGLPSDRFFAERPEGSVSTLKIQRTQQEDSAVYLCASSLGGGRRPNSPLHFGNGTRLTVT.

The V and J genes are TRBV7-2 and TRBJ1-2; 9 bases are a match to TRBD1. Looked up from germline, CDR1 is SGHTA and CDR2 is FQGNSA. Trimming cost V 3 bases and J 5 bases; bases outside gene matches: 1. The CDR3 covers 13 residues. The CDR3 protein is CASSLDRGYGYTF. CDR3 DNA: TGTGCCAGCAGCTTGGACAGGGGTTATGGCTACACCTTC.

This chain connects TRBV9 to TRBJ1-1, with 7 positions matching TRBD1. This CDR3 spans 13 amino acids. Looked up from germline, CDR1 is SGDLS and CDR2 is YYNGEE. V shed 5 bases and J 5 bases; nucleotides not matched to a gene: 6. CDR3 sequence reads: CASSTGVGTEAFF. In DNA form, the CDR3 reads TGTGCCAGCAGTACAGGGGTAGGGACTGAAGCTTTCTTT.

The chain uses TRBV6-5 and TRBJ1-2; 7 nucleotides match TRBD1. This CDR3 region has 15 residues. The V segment lost 2 bases and the J segment 4 bases; nucleotides outside the gene matches: 7. Germline CDR1 is MNHEY and CDR2 is SVGAGI. The CDR3 region has the DNA TGTGCCAGCAGTTACAGGGGGCGCGAGGGCTATGGCTACACCTTC. Translating it yields CASSYRGREGYGYTF.

The chain recombines TRBV28 with TRBJ2-3; D could derive from TRBD1 or TRBD2 (5 bases each). Germline-derived CDR1 and CDR2 are MDHEN and SYDVKM. The CDR3 runs 15 residues. Trimming cost V 1 base and J 1 base, with 9 bases left between them. In nucleotides, the CDR3 is TGTGCCAGCAGTTTATCATTGGGGGGCACAGATACGCAGTATTTT. This sequence encodes CASSLSLGGTDTQYF.

CDR3 residues: CASSQLGGAEGSPLHF. CDR3 coding DNA: TGTGCCAGCAGCCAATTGGGTGGGGCAGAAGGTTCACCCCTCCACTTT. The J gene is TRBJ1-6, the V gene TRBV7-3; the D gene is possibly TRBD1 (5 bases). There are 16 residues in the CDR3. V shed 5 bases and J shed 9 bases, with 20 bases lying between them. The germline gives CDR1 SGHTA, CDR2 FQGTGA.

The chain employs TRBV7-2 and TRBJ1-2, with unresolved D. V lost 4 bases and J lost 6, with 15 bases in between. CDR1 SGHTA and CDR2 FQGNSA come from the germline V gene. The CDR3 covers 14 residues. As DNA, the CDR3 is TGTGCCAGCAGCTCCGGGCCCCTCGGCCATGGCTACACCTTC. It encodes CASSSGPLGHGYTF. The whole variable domain, remainder taken from reference TRBV7-2 and TRBJ1-2, is GAGVSQSPSNKVTEKGKDVELRCDPISGHTALYWYRQSLGQGLEFLIYFQGNSAPDKSGLPSDRFSAERTGGSVSTLTIQRTQQEDSAVYLCASSSGPLGHGYTFGSGTRLTVV.

The chain recombines TRBV6-5 with TRBJ2-5; D tentatively fits TRBD1 or TRBD2 (5 bases each). The length of the CDR3 is 15 residues. Germline values: CDR1 MNHEY, CDR2 SVGAGI. V lost 10 bases and J lost 2, with 20 bases in between. The CDR3 DNA sequence: TGTGCCATTTCCCGGGGCCGGAGAACTCAAGAGACCCAGTACTTC. Translation gives CAISRGRRTQETQYF.

The gene calls are TRBV6-5 and TRBJ1-6; the D gene is possibly TRBD1 (6 bases). Trimming took 7 bases from V and 4 from J, leaving 14 bases between them. The CDR3 consists of 15 residues. Per germline, CDR1 MNHEY and CDR2 SVGAGI. The DNA for the CDR3 is TGTGCCAGCAAGTACAGGGCCACTTATAATTCACCCCTCCACTTT. Translation: CASKYRATYNSPLHF.

This chain uses TRBV7-2 with TRBJ1-3; D might be TRBD1 (5 bases). Trimming shortened V by 0 bases and J by 3 bases, and 6 bases separated the two germline ends. There are 14 residues in the CDR3. CDR1 SGHTA and CDR2 FQGNSA come from the germline V gene. The chain's CDR3 is CASSLAGGGNTIYF. CDR3 DNA sequence: TGTGCCAGCAGCTTAGCGGGGGGTGGAAACACCATATATTTT.

The chain is built from TRBV19 and TRBJ1-5; no reliable D call. V was clipped by 7 bases and J by 0 bases, with 13 bases between them. CDR3 length: 15 amino acids. Per germline, CDR1 LNHDA and CDR2 SQIVND (reference sequence). The CDR3 sequence: CASTPSARSNQPQHF. Written as DNA, the CDR3 is TGTGCCAGTACCCCATCGGCCCGTAGCAATCAGCCCCAGCATTTT. The whole variable domain, remainder taken from reference TRBV19 and TRBJ1-5, is DGGITQSPKYLFRKEGQNVTLSCEQNLNHDAMYWYRQDPGQGLRLIYYSQIVNDFQKGDIAEGYSVSREKKESFPLTVTSAQKNPTAFYLCASTPSARSNQPQHFGDGTRLSIL.